This TCR beta chain emerged from a study of T-cell reconstitution after alpha-beta-depleted transplantation in children. Unique molecular identifiers were incorporated when the TCRbeta library was constructed. Using its own MiXCR run on the PCR reads, TCRdb lists one record per CDR3 protein. The data hold fewer than 120,000 distinct CDR3 sequences, with 10% observed a single time. This clonotype was counted at least ten times. This specimen consisted of PBMCs from the stem cell graft donor, obtained from the stem cell graft. The origin of this receptor is a human donor who donated a stem cell graft to a child with acute lymphoblastic leukemia.

Here the CDR3 DNA reads TGTGCCAGCAGTTTGGGGACAGCGGGAGGGCCTTACGAGCAGTACTTC. Its protein product is CASSLGTAGGPYEQYF. V usage is TRBV28 and J usage is TRBJ2-7; 10 bases line up with TRBD2. This CDR3 has 16 residues. After removal of 3 bases from V and 4 bases from J, the junction contained 9 bases not matched to a gene. From germline, CDR1 is MDHEN and CDR2 SYDVKM.